Each of the 11 T cell receptor beta chains below was sequenced from the same sample in a study of cytomegalovirus exposure and HLA in healthy donors. Primers for the PCR totalled 60 Vbeta and 13 Jbeta. TCRdb's table, derived via immunoSEQ multiplex PCR, lists solely in-frame clones and lacks some. This sample has over 65,000 clones, with around 80% found just once. Sample: PBMCs. These TCRs come from a man in his forties or fifties in good health and CMV-seronegative.

The rearrangement links TRBV29-1 to TRBJ1-1; 7 positions agree with TRBD1. The ends lost 6 bases at V and 3 bases at J; junction bases unmatched: 7. The germline CDR1 and CDR2 sequences are SQVTM and ANQGSEA. CDR3 length equals 13 residues. The DNA for the CDR3 is TGCAGCGTACTGACAGGGAGAGACACTGAAGCTTTCTTT. Translated, it gives CSVLTGRDTEAFF.

This chain joins TRBV6-5 and TRBJ2-1, with TRBD1 matching over 8 bases. The ends lost 4 bases at V and 5 bases at J; junction bases unmatched: 7. CDR3 length: 15 amino acids. Germline V gene lookup returns CDR1 MNHEY and CDR2 SVGAGI. The CDR3 bases are TGTGCCAGCAGTTCACCAGGGGGCAGGAACAATGAGCAGTTCTTC. It is translated as CASSSPGGRNNEQFF.

The rearrangement joins TRBV27 to TRBJ2-1, with 10 bases that match TRBD2. Trimming cost V 6 bases and J 7 bases; bases outside gene matches: 12. There are 16 residues in the CDR3. Germline values: CDR1 MNHEY, CDR2 SMNVEV (reference sequence). The chain's CDR3 is CASSTLASGSANEQFF. The CDR3 DNA sequence: TGTGCCAGCAGCACCCTAGCTAGCGGGAGCGCTAATGAGCAGTTCTTC.

This clone was detected only a few times. The J gene is TRBJ2-7, the V gene TRBV10-3; perhaps TRBD1 as D (6 bases). The V end was cut by 7 bases, the J end by 3 bases, with 13 bases between. CDR3 length equals 13 residues. Germline V gene data show CDR1 as ENHRY and CDR2 as SYGVKD. The chain's CDR3 is CAITVGQNYEQYF. DNA of the CDR3: TGTGCCATCACCGTAGGACAGAACTACGAGCAGTACTTC.

J is TRBJ1-4 and V is TRBV19; possible D gene TRBD1, 5 bases. The CDR3 covers 14 residues. Germline CDR1 and CDR2: LNHDA and SQIVND (reference sequence). With 10 bases removed from V and 8 bases from J, the gap between germline ends came to 20 bases. The CDR3 coding sequence is TGTGCCACGCGGCGCGACAGACCGGAAGAAAAACTGTTTTTT. It codes for CATRRDRPEEKLFF. Together with reference TRBV19 and TRBJ1-4, the CDR3 gives the full variable domain: DGGITQSPKYLFRKEGQNVTLSCEQNLNHDAMYWYRQDPGQGLRLIYYSQIVNDFQKGDIAEGYSVSREKKESFPLTVTSAQKNPTAFYLCATRRDRPEEKLFFGSGTQLSVL.

This sequence joins TRBV7-2 and TRBJ2-3; TRBD2 matches 9 bases. CDR1 and CDR2 from the germline V gene are SGHTA and FQGNSA. This CDR3 is 16 amino acids long. The junction had 9 bases not matched to a gene; V was cut back by 2 bases and J by 6 bases. The CDR3 protein is CASSLLGGGAPDTQYF. The DNA of the CDR3 is TGTGCCAGCAGCTTACTCGGCGGGGGGGCCCCGGATACGCAGTATTTT. Combining the CDR3 with reference TRBV7-2 and TRBJ2-3 gives the whole variable domain GAGVSQSPSNKVTEKGKDVELRCDPISGHTALYWYRQSLGQGLEFLIYFQGNSAPDKSGLPSDRFSAERTGGSVSTLTIQRTQQEDSAVYLCASSLLGGGAPDTQYFGPGTRLTVL.

This clone was detected only a few times. The rearrangement joins TRBV29-1 to TRBJ2-6; 9 bases agree with TRBD1. Unmatched junction bases numbered 4, after V lost 2 bases and J lost 2 bases. The CDR3 has 16 amino acids. Germline V gene data show CDR1 as SQVTM and CDR2 as ANQGSEA. CDR3 sequence: CSVELRDRAGANVLTF. The CDR3 nucleotides read TGCAGCGTTGAACTAAGGGACAGGGCTGGGGCCAACGTCCTGACTTTC.

The sample holds a few counts of this clone. This chain connects TRBV2 to TRBJ2-1, with D perhaps TRBD2 (5 bases). V lost 6 bases, J lost 5 bases, and 14 bases lay in between. The CDR3 loop spans 14 amino acids. Germline CDR1 SNHLY, CDR2 FYNNEI. This CDR3 is CASRREYLDNEQFF. Here the CDR3 DNA reads TGTGCCAGCAGAAGGGAGTACCTCGACAATGAGCAGTTCTTC.

CDR3 in amino acids: CASSPTSGNVYNEQFF. The CDR3 DNA is TGTGCCAGCAGCCCCACCAGCGGGAACGTCTACAATGAGCAGTTCTTC. This rearrangement joins TRBV5-6 to TRBJ2-1, with TRBD2 matching 7 bases. CDR1 is SGHDT and CDR2 is YYEEEE in the germline V gene. With 4 bases clipped from V and 3 bases from J, the junction kept 10 bases outside the gene matches. The CDR3 length is 16 residues.

Here the CDR3 DNA reads TGTGCCAGCAGTACTATAAGGGGGACGTACGAGCAGTACTTC. Its protein product is CASSTIRGTYEQYF. The gene calls are TRBV6-6 and TRBJ2-7, with D possibly matching TRBD1 (6 bases). Trimming cost V 5 bases and J 4 bases, with 15 bases left between them. This CDR3 spans 14 amino acids. Germline-derived CDR1 and CDR2 are MNHNY and SVGAGI (reference sequence).

J is TRBJ1-2 and V is TRBV2, with D uncertain. The V gene's germline CDR1 is SNHLY and CDR2 FYNNEI. The V end lost 5 bases, the J end lost 4 bases, and 17 bases lay between the germline ends. This CDR3 comprises 15 residues. The CDR3 DNA reads as TGTGCCAGCAGTATTCTTGAGGGAAGTAGCTATGGCTACACCTTC. It encodes CASSILEGSSYGYTF. Variable domain in full (rest from reference TRBV2 and TRBJ1-2): EPEVTQTPSHQVTQMGQEVILRCVPISNHLYFYWYRQILGQKVEFLVSFYNNEISEKSEIFDDQFSVERPDGSNFTLKIRSTKLEDSAMYFCASSILEGSSYGYTFGSGTRLTVV.